Following are 21 T cell receptor beta chains from one sample sequenced in a study of T cells in Graves' hyperthyroidism and ophthalmopathy. There were TCR beta CDR3 regions amplified from RNA transcripts. Carried out on the TCR CDR3, a first-round RT-PCR used the HTBI primer set. TCRdb reprocessed the multiplex PCR reads via MiXCR and lists one record per CDR3 protein. The data contain about 600,000 distinct CDR3 sequences, approximately 15% of them singletons. Sequences were obtained from blood. The receptors stem from a woman younger than 35 with Graves' ophthalmopathy.

In its sample, this clonotype was seen many times. The gene calls are TRBV6-5 and TRBJ2-7, with D perhaps matching TRBD1 (5 bases). The CDR3 spans 13 residues. Germline assignment: CDR1 MNHEY and CDR2 SVGAGI. Deletions cut 1 base from V and 5 bases from J, with 9 bases between. This chain's CDR3 is CASSYFGRDEQYF. Here the CDR3 DNA reads TGTGCCAGCAGTTACTTCGGCAGGGACGAGCAGTACTTC.

This clonotype came up many times. V gene TRBV2 combines with J gene TRBJ2-1; no definite D call. The V gene's germline CDR1 is SNHLY and CDR2 FYNNEI. This CDR3 has 15 amino acids. V shed 3 bases and J shed 2 bases, with 11 bases lying between them. Written as DNA, the CDR3 is TGTGCCAGCAGTGAGGCAGGCTCTACCTACAATGAGCAGTTCTTC. Translation gives CASSEAGSTYNEQFF.

This clonotype appeared many times. This chain joins TRBV7-3 and TRBJ2-3, with 16 bases aligning to TRBD2. V lost 3 bases, J lost 4 bases, and 7 bases stayed unmatched. CDR3 size: 18 residues. Per germline, CDR1 SGHTA and CDR2 FQGTGA. This chain's CDR3 is CASSLTLGLAGGADTQYF. DNA for the CDR3: TGTGCCAGCAGCTTGACTCTGGGACTAGCGGGAGGGGCAGATACGCAGTATTTT.

The J gene is TRBJ2-1, the V gene TRBV6-2 or TRBV6-3; D unresolved. There are 17 residues in the CDR3. The germline V and J ends were trimmed by 2 bases and 6 bases, with 20 bases remaining between them. Per the germline V gene, CDR1 is MNHEY and CDR2 is SVGEGT. The CDR3 DNA reads as TGTGCCAGCAGTTACGTCCCCGGCCGGCTGCCCGCCAATGAGCAGTTCTTC. This gives the protein CASSYVPGRLPANEQFF.

The chain joins TRBV9 to TRBJ2-7; the D is unclear. Germline CDR1 SGDLS, CDR2 YYNGEE. This CDR3 has 14 residues. The ends were cut back, 3 bases at V and 6 bases at J, with 16 bases in the middle. CDR3 nucleotides: TGTGCCAGCAGCGAAGGTGGGGATTCAGGCGAGCAGTACTTC. This encodes CASSEGGDSGEQYF. Full variable domain (outside the CDR3, taken from reference TRBV9 and TRBJ2-7): DSGVTQTPKHLITATGQRVTLRCSPRSGDLSVYWYQQSLDQGLQFLIQYYNGEERAKGNILERFSAQQFPDLHSELNLSSLELGDSALYFCASSEGGDSGEQYFGPGTRLTVT.

The chain uses TRBV6-5 and TRBJ2-1; D possibly corresponds to TRBD2 (5 bases). Germline values: CDR1 MNHEY, CDR2 SVGAGI. The CDR3 runs 16 residues. The ends were cut back, 0 bases at V and 3 bases at J, with 12 bases in the middle. The CDR3 bases are TGTGCCAGCAGTTACTCGAAGCGGTTTGGCTACAATGAGCAGTTCTTC. Encoded protein: CASSYSKRFGYNEQFF.

This clonotype was recorded at least ten times. The chain recombines TRBV7-2 with TRBJ2-3; 12 bases fit TRBD2. The length of the CDR3 is 16 residues. Germline CDR1 is SGHTA and CDR2 is FQGNSA. The V segment lost 9 bases and the J segment 1 base; nucleotides outside the gene matches: 8. The CDR3 region is CASSLRLAGGTDTQYF. CDR3 bases: TGTGCCAGTAGTCTTCGACTAGCGGGAGGCACAGATACGCAGTATTTT.

In this sample, this clonotype turned up many times. The chain carries TRBV10-3 and TRBJ2-5, with D maybe TRBD2 (5 bases). The germline V gene encodes CDR1 ENHRY and CDR2 SYGVKD. The CDR3 extends over 15 amino acids. V lost 3 bases and J 0 bases, leaving 11 bases between the germline ends. The CDR3 DNA is TGTGCCATCAGTGACGAGGGCAGGAACCAAGAGACCCAGTACTTC. This gives the protein CAISDEGRNQETQYF.

Ten or more counts support this clonotype. This sequence joins TRBV27 and TRBJ2-7; D remains unclear. V was cut by 8 bases and J by 6 bases, with 29 bases left in between. This CDR3 spans 17 amino acids. Germline CDR1 reads MNHEY; CDR2 reads SMNVEV (reference sequence). As DNA, the CDR3 is TGTGCCAGCTCCTTGGTAGGGCTCCCGAAGAAGATGCGCGAGCAGTACTTC. Translated, it gives CASSLVGLPKKMREQYF.

Many counts were recorded for this clonotype. The V and J genes are TRBV5-1 and TRBJ2-1, with no clear D. The V and J ends lost 2 bases and 5 bases respectively, with 5 bases between them. The CDR3 is made up of 12 amino acids. Germline V CDR1 and CDR2: SGHRS, YFSETQ. DNA for the CDR3: TGCGCCAGCAGCTTAAGGGACAATGAGCAGTTCTTC. Translation gives CASSLRDNEQFF. The full variable domain, completed using reference TRBV5-1 and TRBJ2-1, is KAGVTQTPRYLIKTRGQQVTLSCSPISGHRSVSWYQQTPGQGLQFLFEYFSETQRNKGNFPGRFSGRQFSNSRSEMNVSTLELGDSALYLCASSLRDNEQFFGPGTRLTVL.

This clonotype appeared many times. The chain carries TRBV5-6 and TRBJ2-7; 8 nucleotides align to TRBD1. This CDR3 has 15 amino acids. With 5 bases clipped from V and 3 bases from J, the junction kept 10 bases outside the gene matches. Germline lookup yields CDR1 SGHDT and CDR2 YYEEEE. CDR3 bases: TGTGCCAGCAGACGGGGACAGGAGGAGGACTACGAGCAGTACTTC. It specifies CASRRGQEEDYEQYF.

This clonotype was picked up many times. The chain combines TRBV7-2 with TRBJ1-5, with D hard to call. This CDR3 region has 13 residues. Deletions cut 2 bases from V and 7 bases from J, with 9 bases between. Germline-derived CDR1 and CDR2 are SGHTA and FQGNSA. As DNA, the CDR3 is TGTGCCAGCAGCTTAAGGGTGAGGCAGCCCCAGCATTTT. Amino acid sequence: CASSLRVRQPQHF.

This clonotype was counted many times. J is TRBJ2-7 and V is TRBV7-9, with D possibly being TRBD1 or TRBD2 (5 bases each). Germline loops: CDR1 SEHNR, CDR2 FQNEAQ (reference sequence). The CDR3 totals 16 residues. V shed 5 bases and J shed 1 base, with 18 bases lying between them. The CDR3 DNA follows: TGTGCCAGCAGCCCAGCCCCGAGGGGATTGTCCTACGAGCAGTACTTC. Translating it yields CASSPAPRGLSYEQYF.

This clonotype was seen only once. The V and J genes are TRBV20-1 and TRBJ2-1, with 10 bases aligning to TRBD2. The germline gives CDR1 DFQATT, CDR2 SNEGSKA (reference sequence). CDR3 length: 18 residues. V was pared by 3 bases and J by 4 bases, with 15 bases of the junction left unmatched. The CDR3 coding sequence is TGCAGTGCTAGGGCGCTAGCGGGAGTGGAGTCCCGGTACAATGAGCAGTTCTTC. It specifies CSARALAGVESRYNEQFF.

The sample holds a few counts of this clonotype. Compared with germline, one end of the junction differs, possibly owing to a read error. This rearrangement joins TRBV5-1 to TRBJ1-1, with 7 bases that match TRBD1. Germline CDR1 SGHRS, CDR2 YFSETQ. The CDR3 contains 14 residues. The CDR3, as DNA: TGCGCCAGCAGCCAGGGGACAGTGAACACTGAAACTTTCTTT. Translated, it gives CASSQGTVNTETFF.

V usage is TRBV4-2 and J usage is TRBJ1-5, with no clear D. Deletions cut 1 base from V and 2 bases from J, with 9 bases between. The CDR3 loop spans 15 amino acids. Germline assignment: CDR1 LGHNA and CDR2 YNFKEQ. The CDR3 loop is CASSQGENGNQPQHF. The CDR3 coding sequence is TGTGCCAGCAGCCAAGGGGAAAACGGCAATCAGCCCCAGCATTTT.

CDR3 coding DNA: TGTGCCACCAGCCTCTCGGACCCATCGGACGGGGCCCAGCATTTT. Its protein is CATSLSDPSDGAQHF. This chain joins TRBV15 and TRBJ1-5; D gene unclear. CDR1 and CDR2 (germline): LNHNV, YYDKDF (reference sequence). This CDR3 contains 15 residues. The V and J ends lost 5 bases and 11 bases respectively, with 22 bases between them.

V and J are TRBV9 and TRBJ2-4; the match to TRBD1 covers 9 bases. With V trimmed by 2 bases and J by 3 bases, 6 bases remained unmatched. The CDR3 covers 16 residues. Germline CDR1 SGDLS, CDR2 YYNGEE. The CDR3 reads CASSVTGGAGKNIQYF. DNA for the CDR3: TGTGCCAGCAGCGTCACAGGGGGCGCAGGCAAAAACATTCAGTACTTC.

This clonotype has only a few counts. The chain uses TRBV29-1 and TRBJ2-1; D call uncertain. Germline V gene data show CDR1 as SQVTM and CDR2 as ANQGSEA. V was cut by 4 bases and J by 1 base, with 5 bases left in between. The CDR3 has 12 residues. CDR3: CSVGVSYNEQFF. DNA of the CDR3: TGCAGCGTTGGAGTATCCTACAATGAGCAGTTCTTC.

This clonotype was seen repeatedly, ten times or more. V is TRBV6-2 or TRBV6-3 and J is TRBJ2-7; 9 bases line up with TRBD2. V dropped 0 bases and J dropped 2; count of bases not matched to a gene: 5. Per the germline V gene, CDR1 is MNHEY and CDR2 is SVGEGT. The CDR3 sequence is 16 residues long. This CDR3 is CASSYSLREGPYEQYF. The CDR3 DNA is TGTGCCAGCAGTTACTCGTTGCGGGAGGGCCCCTACGAGCAGTACTTC.

Many counts were recorded for this clonotype. The V gene is TRBV9, the J gene TRBJ1-1, with 8 bases fitting TRBD1. Looked up from germline, CDR1 is SGDLS and CDR2 is YYNGEE. The CDR3 contains 16 residues. V shed 0 bases, J shed 1 base, and the junction held 5 bases outside the gene matches. CDR3 sequence (DNA): TGTGCCAGCAGCGTAGCCAGGGACAGGACGAACACTGAAGCTTTCTTT. It specifies CASSVARDRTNTEAFF. Combining the CDR3 with reference TRBV9 and TRBJ1-1 gives the whole variable domain DSGVTQTPKHLITATGQRVTLRCSPRSGDLSVYWYQQSLDQGLQFLIQYYNGEERAKGNILERFSAQQFPDLHSELNLSSLELGDSALYFCASSVARDRTNTEAFFGQGTRLTVV.